This record looks at one T cell receptor beta chain sequence and its context. Its antigen is as yet unknown. This sample is drawn from a study of T cells in localized non-small cell lung cancer. Using immunoSEQ multiplex PCR, the repertoire was profiled, and TCRdb retains in-frame clones only, with some absent. The profile shows some 50,000 clones, about 86% of them singletons. Study-level findings and limits: Adjacent lung tissue had a median about 50 of the top 100 clones found in the tumor. T cell clonality was highest in uninvolved adjacent lung, above tumor. An association was observed between higher blood T cell density and longer overall survival. Investigators sequenced only a single tumor region, leaving heterogeneity possible.

Looked up from germline, CDR1 is MNHNS and CDR2 is SASEGT. V lost 2 bases, J lost 0 bases, and 17 bases lay in between. CDR3 length: 17 residues. Specimen: peripheral blood mononuclear cells, collected before any cancer treatment. The receptor comes from a man between 40 and 69 years old with stage III lung adenocarcinoma. This chain joins TRBV6-1 and TRBJ2-7, with D maybe TRBD2 (6 bases). The CDR3 spells CASSEIHGTLGSYEQYF. The DNA for the CDR3 is TGTGCCAGCAGTGAAATTCACGGGACTCTTGGCTCCTACGAGCAGTACTTC.